This entry lists 24 T cell receptor beta chains sequenced from one sample in a study of monozygotic twins with inflammatory bowel disease. TCRdb re-called the 5' RACE reads and catalogs CDR3 proteins one per entry, DNA excluded. The sample's table shows 350,000 to 550,000 distinct CDR3 sequences. The sequencing input was blood. Source of these receptors: a human donor with ulcerative colitis or Crohn's disease, or a healthy co-twin of an affected twin (not recorded which).

This chain links TRBV25-1 with TRBJ2-6; TCRdb's D call, TRBD1, is unchecked because there is no DNA. Germline CDR1 reads MGHDK; CDR2 reads SYGVNS. This CDR3 is built from 19 residues. The CDR3: CASSTPWGESLSGANVLTF. Variable domain in full (rest from reference TRBV25-1 and TRBJ2-6): EADIYQTPRYLVIGTGKKITLECSQTMGHDKMYWYQQDPGMELHLIHYSYGVNSTEKGDLSSESTVSRIRTEHFPLTLESARPSHTSQYLCASSTPWGESLSGANVLTFGAGSRLTVL.

The V gene is TRBV7-2, the J gene TRBJ2-1. Germline values: CDR1 SGHTA, CDR2 FQGNSA. The CDR3 length is 16 residues. The CDR3 sequence is CACSLGSSVWEKEQFF.

V is TRBV12-3 or TRBV12-4 and J is TRBJ2-2; TCRdb proposes TRBD1, but this gene call is untestable without DNA. The length of the CDR3 is 16 residues. The CDR3: CASSPSGGGITGELFF.

The V call is TRBV5-1, the J call TRBJ2-5; TCRdb names TRBD1, which stays unverified in the absence of DNA. Germline CDR1 is SGHRS and CDR2 is YFSETQ. The CDR3 extends over 16 amino acids. CDR3 protein: CASSSPGTDNQETQYF. The full variable domain, its missing parts supplied by reference TRBV5-1 and TRBJ2-5, is KAGVTQTPRYLIKTRGQQVTLSCSPISGHRSVSWYQQTPGQGLQFLFEYFSETQRNKGNFPGRFSGRQFSNSRSEMNVSTLELGDSALYLCASSSPGTDNQETQYFGPGTRLLVL.

This sequence joins TRBV18 and TRBJ2-1; TCRdb proposes TRBD1, but this gene call is untestable without DNA. Germline assignment: CDR1 KGHSH and CDR2 LQKENI. This CDR3 has 15 amino acids. The CDR3 protein is CASSPGQGKANEQFF.

The chain carries TRBV6-5 and TRBJ1-4; no DNA is available, so the TRBD1 call from TCRdb remains unchecked. The CDR3 contains 15 residues. Germline assignment: CDR1 MNHEY and CDR2 SVGAGI. CDR3 sequence reads: CASSYGGGQNEKLFF.

V usage is TRBV5-6 and J usage is TRBJ1-2; TCRdb outputs TRBD1, but without DNA this stays unchecked. Per germline, CDR1 SGHDT and CDR2 YYEEEE. The CDR3 covers 14 residues. CDR3 sequence: CASSLGRGRYGYTF.

The chain is built from TRBV19 and TRBJ1-4; TCRdb reports TRBD1, a call that lacks DNA to check it against. CDR3 size: 15 residues. The germline V gene has CDR1 LNHDA and CDR2 SQIVND (reference sequence). CDR3 region: CASTGQFAGNEKLFF.

This chain links TRBV14 with TRBJ2-5; the D call from TCRdb, TRBD2, cannot be confirmed without DNA. The CDR3 is 17 residues long. CDR1 and CDR2 (germline): SGHDN, FVKESK. CDR3: CASSPRLAGANQETQYF.

This chain joins TRBV5-1 and TRBJ1-1. Germline values: CDR1 SGHRS, CDR2 YFSETQ. This CDR3 spans 14 amino acids. The CDR3 protein is CASSQAEGRAEAFF.

The chain combines TRBV29-1 with TRBJ1-1. This CDR3 is built from 13 residues. Per the germline V gene, CDR1 is SQVTM and CDR2 is ANQGSEA. CDR3 sequence: CSGSKEMNTEAFF.

The chain employs TRBV25-1 and TRBJ2-7; TCRdb gives TRBD1 as the D gene, but with no DNA this cannot be confirmed. Looked up from germline, CDR1 is MGHDK and CDR2 is SYGVNS. CDR3 length equals 12 residues. The CDR3 here is CASSYDRGEQYF.

The gene calls are TRBV5-1 and TRBJ2-5. The CDR3 is 15 amino acids. Germline assignment: CDR1 SGHRS and CDR2 YFSETQ. CDR3 residues: CASSLAGQPQETQYF.

The genes are TRBV5-1 and TRBJ2-1; the D gene TCRdb calls, TRBD2, cannot be checked with no DNA. CDR3 length: 17 amino acids. Germline V lookup: CDR1 SGHRS, CDR2 YFSETQ. The CDR3 loop is CASSFRGLAGINNEQFF.

The chain employs TRBV12-3 or TRBV12-4 and TRBJ1-6; the TCRdb call, TRBD1, lacks DNA for checking. This CDR3 is 16 amino acids long. CDR3 amino acids: CASSFAGVSYNSPLHF.

CDR3 sequence: CASSLGRGVGYTF. The rearrangement links TRBV7-8 to TRBJ1-2; TCRdb reports TRBD1, a call that lacks DNA to check it against. CDR1 is SGHVS and CDR2 is FQNEAQ in the germline V gene. This CDR3 is built from 13 residues.

This rearrangement joins TRBV5-1 to TRBJ2-1; TCRdb's D call, TRBD2, is unchecked because there is no DNA. The CDR3 is made up of 16 amino acids. Germline V gives CDR1 SGHRS, CDR2 YFSETQ. This chain's CDR3 is CASSDQTSYLYNEQFF.

The chain combines TRBV4-3 with TRBJ1-1; TCRdb designates TRBD1, a call that cannot be tested without DNA. This CDR3 spans 15 amino acids. Germline V lookup: CDR1 LGHNA, CDR2 YSLEER. The CDR3 protein is CASRQGGGIATEAFF.

CDR3 in amino acids: CASSPIGTGNQPQHF. The rearrangement joins TRBV6-2 or TRBV6-3 to TRBJ1-5; as DNA is missing, the TRBD1 call by TCRdb cannot be tested. The V gene's germline CDR1 is MNHEY and CDR2 SVGEGT. The CDR3 loop spans 15 amino acids.

The chain employs TRBV19 and TRBJ2-1; TCRdb picks TRBD2, but there is no DNA to check that call. The germline V gene encodes CDR1 LNHDA and CDR2 SQIVND (reference sequence). The CDR3 is 13 amino acids. The CDR3 spells CASGSGLNNEQFF.

The rearrangement joins TRBV27 to TRBJ2-3; TCRdb reports TRBD2, a call that lacks DNA to check it against. This CDR3 region has 15 residues. The germline gives CDR1 MNHEY, CDR2 SMNVEV (reference sequence). This CDR3 reads CASSSLAKATDTQYF.

The chain joins TRBV7-3 to TRBJ2-3. CDR1 and CDR2 from the germline V gene are SGHTA and FQGTGA. This CDR3 is built from 15 residues. The CDR3 here is CASSLDGVGTDTQYF.

The genes are TRBV28 and TRBJ2-3; TCRdb reports TRBD1, a call that lacks DNA to check it against. Germline lookup yields CDR1 MDHEN and CDR2 SYDVKM. The CDR3 runs 16 residues. The CDR3 is CASSAPGAQRTDTQYF.

V gene TRBV20-1 combines with J gene TRBJ2-5; the TCRdb call, TRBD2, lacks DNA for checking. The CDR3 is 15 residues long. Germline V gene sequence: CDR1 DFQATT, CDR2 SNEGSKA (reference sequence). This CDR3 reads CSARDGERPQETQYF.